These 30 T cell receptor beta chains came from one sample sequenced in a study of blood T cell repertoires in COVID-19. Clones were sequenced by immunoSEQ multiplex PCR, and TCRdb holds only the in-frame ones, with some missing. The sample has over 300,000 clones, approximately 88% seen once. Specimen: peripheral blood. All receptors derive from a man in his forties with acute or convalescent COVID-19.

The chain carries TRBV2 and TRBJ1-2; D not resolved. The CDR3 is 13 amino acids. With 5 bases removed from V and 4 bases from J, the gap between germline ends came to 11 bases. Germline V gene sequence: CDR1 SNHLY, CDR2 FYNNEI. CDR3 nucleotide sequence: TGTGCCAGCAGTTTATTCTACCCCTATGGCTACACCTTC. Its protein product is CASSLFYPYGYTF.

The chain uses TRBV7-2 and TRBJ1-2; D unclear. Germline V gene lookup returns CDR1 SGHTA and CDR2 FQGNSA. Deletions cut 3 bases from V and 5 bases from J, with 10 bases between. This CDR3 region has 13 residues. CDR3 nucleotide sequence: TGTGCCAGCAGCTTCACGGGGAAGTATGGCTACACCTTC. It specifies CASSFTGKYGYTF.

The CDR3 bases are TGTGCCAGTACCATGGGGGACAGCGGGACCCAGTACTTC. This sequence encodes CASTMGDSGTQYF. The J gene is TRBJ2-5, the V gene TRBV19, with TRBD1 matching over 7 bases. Germline CDR1 is LNHDA and CDR2 is SQIVND (reference sequence). The CDR3 has 13 amino acids. V shed 7 bases, J shed 7 bases, and the junction held 9 bases outside the gene matches.

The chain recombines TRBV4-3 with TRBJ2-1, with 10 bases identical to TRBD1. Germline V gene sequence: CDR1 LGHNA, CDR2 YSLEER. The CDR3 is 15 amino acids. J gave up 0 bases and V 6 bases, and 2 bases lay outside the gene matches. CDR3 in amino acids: CASSGDRGSYNEQFF. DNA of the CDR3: TGCGCCAGCAGTGGGGACAGGGGCTCCTACAATGAGCAGTTCTTC.

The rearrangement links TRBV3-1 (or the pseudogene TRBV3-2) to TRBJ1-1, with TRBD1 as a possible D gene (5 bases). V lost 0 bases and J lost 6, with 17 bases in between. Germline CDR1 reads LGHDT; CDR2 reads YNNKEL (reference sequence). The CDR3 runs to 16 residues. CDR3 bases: TGTGCCAGCAGCCAAGATTGGGTGGCAGGGCGACCTGAAGCTTTCTTT. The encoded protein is CASSQDWVAGRPEAFF.

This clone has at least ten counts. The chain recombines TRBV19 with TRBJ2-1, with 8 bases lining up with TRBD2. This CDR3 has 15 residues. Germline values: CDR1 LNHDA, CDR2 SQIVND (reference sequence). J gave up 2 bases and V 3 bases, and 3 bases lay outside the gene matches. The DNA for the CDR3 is TGTGCCAGTAGTATCGGGGGGGGAGCCTACAATGAGCAGTTCTTC. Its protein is CASSIGGGAYNEQFF.

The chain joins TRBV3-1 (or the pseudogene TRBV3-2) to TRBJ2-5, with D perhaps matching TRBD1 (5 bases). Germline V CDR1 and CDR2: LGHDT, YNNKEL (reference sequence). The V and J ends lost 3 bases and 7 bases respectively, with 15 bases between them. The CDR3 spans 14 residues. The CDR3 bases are TGTGCCAGCAGCCACGCGGACACGCCGCGGACCCAGTACTTC. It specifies CASSHADTPRTQYF.

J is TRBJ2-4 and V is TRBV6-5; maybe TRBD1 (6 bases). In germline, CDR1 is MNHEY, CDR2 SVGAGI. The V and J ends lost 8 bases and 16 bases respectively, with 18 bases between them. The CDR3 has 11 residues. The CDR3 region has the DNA TGTGCCAGCTCCAATCAGGACAGTCAATACTTC. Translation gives CASSNQDSQYF.

CDR3 sequence: CASKTGILSGANVLTF. CDR3 DNA: TGTGCCAGCAAAACAGGGATACTCTCTGGGGCCAACGTCCTGACTTTC. V usage is TRBV27 and J usage is TRBJ2-6; D perhaps matches TRBD1 (6 bases). The CDR3 extends over 16 amino acids. From germline, CDR1 is MNHEY and CDR2 SMNVEV (reference sequence). Trimming pared 7 bases from V and 0 bases from J, leaving 13 bases between. Supplemented by reference TRBV27 and TRBJ2-6, the full variable domain reads EAQVTQNPRYLITVTGKKLTVTCSQNMNHEYMSWYRQDPGLGLRQIYYSMNVEVTDKGDVPEGYKVSRKEKRNFPLILESPSPNQTSLYFCASKTGILSGANVLTFGAGSRLTVL.

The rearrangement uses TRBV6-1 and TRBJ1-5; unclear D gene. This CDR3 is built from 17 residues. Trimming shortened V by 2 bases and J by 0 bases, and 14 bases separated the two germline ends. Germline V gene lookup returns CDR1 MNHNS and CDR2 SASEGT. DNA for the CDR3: TGTGCCAGCAGTGAACTAGAGGCGCTAAATAGCAATCAGCCCCAGCATTTT. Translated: CASSELEALNSNQPQHF.

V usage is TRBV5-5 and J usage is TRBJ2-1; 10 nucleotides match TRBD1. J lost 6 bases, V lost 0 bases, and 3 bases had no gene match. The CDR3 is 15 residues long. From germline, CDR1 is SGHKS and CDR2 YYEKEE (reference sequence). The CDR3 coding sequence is TGTGCCAGCAGCTTGGATGGGGACAGGGGCAATGAGCAGTTCTTC. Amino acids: CASSLDGDRGNEQFF.

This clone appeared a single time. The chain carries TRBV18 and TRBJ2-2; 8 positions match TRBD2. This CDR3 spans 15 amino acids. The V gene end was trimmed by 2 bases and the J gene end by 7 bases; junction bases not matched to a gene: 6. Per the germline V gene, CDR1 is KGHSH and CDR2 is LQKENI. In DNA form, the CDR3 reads TGTGCCAGCTCACCAGGCACGAGCGGGAGCGGGGAGCTGTTTTTT. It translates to CASSPGTSGSGELFF.

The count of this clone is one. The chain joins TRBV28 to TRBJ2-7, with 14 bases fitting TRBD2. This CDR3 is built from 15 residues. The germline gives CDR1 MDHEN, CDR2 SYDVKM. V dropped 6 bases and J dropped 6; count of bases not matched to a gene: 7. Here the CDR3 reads CASRPGLAGVGEQYF. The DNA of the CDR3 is TGTGCCAGCAGGCCGGGACTAGCGGGAGTCGGCGAGCAGTACTTC.

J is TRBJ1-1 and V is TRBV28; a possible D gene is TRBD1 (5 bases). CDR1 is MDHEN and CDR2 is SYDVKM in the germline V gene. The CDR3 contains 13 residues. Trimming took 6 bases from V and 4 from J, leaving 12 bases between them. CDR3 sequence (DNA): TGTGCCAGCAGACAGGCCCACTCCACTGAAGCTTTCTTT. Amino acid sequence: CASRQAHSTEAFF.

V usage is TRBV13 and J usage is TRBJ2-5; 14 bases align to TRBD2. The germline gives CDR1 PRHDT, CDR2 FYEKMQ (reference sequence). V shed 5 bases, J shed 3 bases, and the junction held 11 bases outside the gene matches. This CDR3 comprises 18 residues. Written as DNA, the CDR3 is TGTGCCAGCAGCCCCGAGAGTTCGGGACTAGCGGGGGAAGAGACCCAGTACTTC. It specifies CASSPESSGLAGEETQYF.

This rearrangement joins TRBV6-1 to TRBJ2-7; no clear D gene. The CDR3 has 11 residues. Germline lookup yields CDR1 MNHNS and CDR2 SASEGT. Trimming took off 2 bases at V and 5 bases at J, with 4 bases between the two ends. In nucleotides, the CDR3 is TGTGCCAGCAGTGAACTAGACGAGCAGTACTTC. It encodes CASSELDEQYF.

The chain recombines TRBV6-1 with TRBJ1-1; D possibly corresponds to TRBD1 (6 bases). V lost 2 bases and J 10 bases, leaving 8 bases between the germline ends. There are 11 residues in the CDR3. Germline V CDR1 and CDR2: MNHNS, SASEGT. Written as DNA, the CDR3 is TGTGCCAGCAGTGAACCGACAGGAGCTTTCTTT. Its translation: CASSEPTGAFF.

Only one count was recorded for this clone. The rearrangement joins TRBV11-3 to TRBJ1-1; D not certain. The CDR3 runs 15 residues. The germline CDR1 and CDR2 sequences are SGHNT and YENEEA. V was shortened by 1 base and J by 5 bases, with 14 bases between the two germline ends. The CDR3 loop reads CASSLGMGFSTEAFF. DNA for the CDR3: TGTGCCAGCAGCTTAGGAATGGGCTTTTCGACTGAAGCTTTCTTT.

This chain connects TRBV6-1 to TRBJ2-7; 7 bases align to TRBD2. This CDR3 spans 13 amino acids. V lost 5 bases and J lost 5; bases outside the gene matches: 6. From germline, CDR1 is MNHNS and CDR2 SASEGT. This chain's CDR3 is CASSMRELHEQYF. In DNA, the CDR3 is TGTGCCAGCAGTATGCGGGAGTTACACGAGCAGTACTTC.

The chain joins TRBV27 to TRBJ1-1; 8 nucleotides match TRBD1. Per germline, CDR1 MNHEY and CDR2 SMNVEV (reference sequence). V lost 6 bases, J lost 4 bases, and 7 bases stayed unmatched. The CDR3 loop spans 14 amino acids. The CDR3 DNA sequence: TGTGCCAGCAGGGGAACAGGGGGGATCACTGAAGCTTTCTTT. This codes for CASRGTGGITEAFF.

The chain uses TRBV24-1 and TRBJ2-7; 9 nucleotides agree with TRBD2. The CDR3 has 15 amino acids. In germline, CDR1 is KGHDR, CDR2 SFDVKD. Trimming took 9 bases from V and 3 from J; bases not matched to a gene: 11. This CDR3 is CATVELGLAFYEQYF. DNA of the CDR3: TGTGCCACCGTCGAATTAGGACTAGCGTTCTACGAGCAGTACTTC.

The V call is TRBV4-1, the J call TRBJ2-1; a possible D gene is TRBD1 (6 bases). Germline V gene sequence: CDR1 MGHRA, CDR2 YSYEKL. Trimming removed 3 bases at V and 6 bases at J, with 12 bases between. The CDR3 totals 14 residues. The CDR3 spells CASSHDRSFNEQFF. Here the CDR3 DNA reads TGCGCCAGCAGCCACGACAGGAGTTTCAATGAGCAGTTCTTC.

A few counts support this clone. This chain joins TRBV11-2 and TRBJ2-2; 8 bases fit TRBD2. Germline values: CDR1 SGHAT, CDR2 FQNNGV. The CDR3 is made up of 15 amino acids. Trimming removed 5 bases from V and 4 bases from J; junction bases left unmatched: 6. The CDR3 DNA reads TGTGCCAGCAGCCAACTCCGGGGGGGCACCGGGGAGCTGTTTTTT. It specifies CASSQLRGGTGELFF.

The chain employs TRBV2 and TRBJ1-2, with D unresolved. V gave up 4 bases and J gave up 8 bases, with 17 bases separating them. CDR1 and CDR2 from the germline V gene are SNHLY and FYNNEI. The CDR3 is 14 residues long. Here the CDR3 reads CASSVHPPLEGYTF. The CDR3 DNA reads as TGTGCCAGCAGTGTTCACCCTCCGCTTGAGGGCTACACCTTC.

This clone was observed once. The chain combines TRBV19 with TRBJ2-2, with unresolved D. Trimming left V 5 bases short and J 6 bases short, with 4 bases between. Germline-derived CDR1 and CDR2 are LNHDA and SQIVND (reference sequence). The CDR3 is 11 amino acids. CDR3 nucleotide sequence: TGTGCCAGTAGTCTCCCCGGGGAGCTGTTTTTT. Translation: CASSLPGELFF.

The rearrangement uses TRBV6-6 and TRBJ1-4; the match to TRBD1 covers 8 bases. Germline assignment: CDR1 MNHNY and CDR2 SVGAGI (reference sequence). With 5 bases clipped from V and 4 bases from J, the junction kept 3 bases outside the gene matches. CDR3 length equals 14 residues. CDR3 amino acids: CASSTGGINEKLFF. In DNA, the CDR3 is TGTGCCAGCAGTACAGGGGGAATTAATGAAAAACTGTTTTTT.

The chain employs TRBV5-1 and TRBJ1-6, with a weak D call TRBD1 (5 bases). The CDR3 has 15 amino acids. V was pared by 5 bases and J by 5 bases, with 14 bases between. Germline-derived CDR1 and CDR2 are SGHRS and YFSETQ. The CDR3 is CASRETGLHNSPLHF. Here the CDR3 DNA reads TGCGCCAGCAGAGAAACGGGACTCCATAATTCACCCCTCCACTTT. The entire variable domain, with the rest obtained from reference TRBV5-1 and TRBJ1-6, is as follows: KAGVTQTPRYLIKTRGQQVTLSCSPISGHRSVSWYQQTPGQGLQFLFEYFSETQRNKGNFPGRFSGRQFSNSRSEMNVSTLELGDSALYLCASRETGLHNSPLHFGNGTRLTVT.

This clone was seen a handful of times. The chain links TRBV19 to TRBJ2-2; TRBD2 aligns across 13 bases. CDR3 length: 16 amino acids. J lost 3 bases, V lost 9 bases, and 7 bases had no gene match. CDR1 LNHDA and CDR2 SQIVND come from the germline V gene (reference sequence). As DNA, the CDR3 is TGTGCCAGCTCCGGGACTAGCGGGACCGACACCGGGGAGCTGTTTTTT. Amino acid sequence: CASSGTSGTDTGELFF. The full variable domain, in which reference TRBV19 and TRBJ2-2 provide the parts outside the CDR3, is DGGITQSPKYLFRKEGQNVTLSCEQNLNHDAMYWYRQDPGQGLRLIYYSQIVNDFQKGDIAEGYSVSREKKESFPLTVTSAQKNPTAFYLCASSGTSGTDTGELFFGEGSRLTVL.

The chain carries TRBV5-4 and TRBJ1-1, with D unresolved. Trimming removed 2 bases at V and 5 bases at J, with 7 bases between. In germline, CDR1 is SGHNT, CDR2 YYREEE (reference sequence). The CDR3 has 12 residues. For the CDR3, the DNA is TGTGCCAGCAGCTTCCACAGAACTGAAGCTTTCTTT. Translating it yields CASSFHRTEAFF.

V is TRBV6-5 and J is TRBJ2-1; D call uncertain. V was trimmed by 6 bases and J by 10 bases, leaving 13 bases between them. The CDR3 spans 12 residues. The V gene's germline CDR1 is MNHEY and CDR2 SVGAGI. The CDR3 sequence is CASSASGWEQFF. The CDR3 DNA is TGTGCCAGCAGCGCTTCCGGGTGGGAGCAGTTCTTC.